These 2 T cell receptor beta chains originate from one sample sequenced in a study of blood T cell repertoires in COVID-19. Clones were read by immunoSEQ multiplex PCR, and TCRdb kept only the in-frame ones, dropping some. The sample yields tens of thousands of clones, approximately 88% seen once. The sequenced sample was peripheral blood. The receptor set was obtained from a man aged 45-65 years with active COVID-19.

The rearrangement joins TRBV2 to TRBJ2-7; no firm D call. CDR1 and CDR2 (germline): SNHLY, FYNNEI. The CDR3 sequence is 12 residues long. The germline V and J ends were trimmed by 4 bases and 4 bases, with 8 bases remaining between them. The CDR3 coding sequence is TGTGCCAGCAGTGTCGGCGGTTACGAGCAGTACTTC. This translates into CASSVGGYEQYF.

The chain carries TRBV18 and TRBJ1-1, with D possibly TRBD1 on 5 matching bases. Trimming cost V 3 bases and J 0 bases, with 8 bases left between them. This CDR3 is 14 amino acids long. CDR1 and CDR2 from the germline V gene are KGHSH and LQKENI. This CDR3 is CASSPGGMNTEAFF. The CDR3, as DNA: TGTGCCAGCTCACCGGGGGGGATGAACACTGAAGCTTTCTTT.